One sample yielded the 14 T cell receptor beta chains listed below, sequenced in a study of T cells after yellow fever vaccination. In TCRdb, the 5' RACE reads were re-called with MiXCR into one record per CDR3 protein. Of about 210,000 distinct CDR3 sequences listed, over 6.5% are singletons. This material consisted of CD4+ T cells sorted from PBMCs, taken on the day of the yellow fever booster vaccination. These receptors all come from a man aged 25-45 years who received the YFV17D yellow fever vaccine.

This clonotype was seen ten or more times. This chain connects TRBV5-1 to TRBJ2-5; 7 bases map to TRBD1. This CDR3 region has 14 residues. Germline loops: CDR1 SGHRS, CDR2 YFSETQ. Losses at the gene ends were 7 bases for V and 5 bases for J; bases not matched to a gene: 11. CDR3 DNA: TGCGCCAGCTCCAATGGGCGACAGGGTGAGACCCAGTACTTC. This translates into CASSNGRQGETQYF.

This clonotype was seen a few times. The chain recombines TRBV18 with TRBJ2-7; no reliable D call. V was clipped by 3 bases and J by 2 bases, with 11 bases between them. This CDR3 comprises 14 residues. The germline V gene encodes CDR1 KGHSH and CDR2 LQKENI. CDR3 bases: TGTGCCAGCTCACCTATGGACGGACCCTACGAGCAGTACTTC. Translation gives CASSPMDGPYEQYF.

A remark on this clonotype: Being one base from a much bigger clone, this may be a read error. This sequence joins TRBV10-3 and TRBJ2-1; D could derive from TRBD1 or TRBD2 (6 bases each). V lost 2 bases to trimming and J lost 6 bases, with 17 bases between them. Germline values: CDR1 ENHRY, CDR2 SYGVKD. The CDR3 extends over 16 amino acids. The CDR3 region has the DNA TGTGCCATCAGTGAGGATAAGCAGGGGAGGAGCAATGAGCAGTTCTTC. Translated: CAISEDKQGRSNEQFF.

A few counts support this clonotype. The chain links TRBV2 to TRBJ2-3; 12 bases fit TRBD2. There are 16 residues in the CDR3. Germline trimming cut 7 bases from V and 6 bases from J; bases unmatched to any gene: 11. Germline assignment: CDR1 SNHLY and CDR2 FYNNEI. The CDR3: CASKKELAGGPDTQYF. DNA for the CDR3: TGTGCCAGCAAGAAAGAGCTAGCGGGAGGGCCGGATACGCAGTATTTT.

For this clonotype: A much more abundant neighbour one base away suggests this may be a read error. The CDR3 sequence: CATSVGPLVAAYNEQFF. DNA of the CDR3: TGTGCCACCAGCGTAGGCCCCTTAGTAGCGGCTTACAATGAGCAGTTCTTC. V and J are TRBV9 and TRBJ2-1; TRBD2 is a possible D gene (6 bases). CDR1 and CDR2 from the germline V gene are SGDLS and YYNGEE. The CDR3 runs 17 residues.

The chain has TRBV20-1 and TRBJ2-1; D ambiguous. The CDR3 runs to 13 residues. CDR1 is DFQATT and CDR2 is SNEGSKA in the germline V gene (reference sequence). The V and J ends lost 7 bases and 0 bases respectively, with 10 bases between them. This CDR3 reads CSGRVDSYNEQFF. The DNA of the CDR3 is TGCAGTGGACGGGTGGACTCCTACAATGAGCAGTTCTTC.

At least ten counts were recorded for this clonotype. The J gene is TRBJ2-1, the V gene TRBV4-2, with TRBD2 identical over 9 bases. The V gene end was trimmed by 0 bases and the J gene end by 9 bases; junction bases not matched to a gene: 9. The CDR3 is 16 residues long. The germline V gene has CDR1 LGHNA and CDR2 YNFKEQ. The CDR3 sequence: CASSQDLIAGVAEQFF. As DNA, the CDR3 is TGTGCCAGCAGCCAAGATTTAATAGCGGGAGTAGCTGAGCAGTTCTTC.

This chain joins TRBV6-8 and TRBJ2-2; 8 positions match TRBD2. V shed 9 bases, J shed 1 base, and the junction held 4 bases outside the gene matches. CDR1 and CDR2 (germline): MNHGY, SAAAGT. This CDR3 has 14 residues. CDR3 amino acids: CARRLALNTGELFF. CDR3 DNA sequence: TGTGCCAGGCGACTAGCGTTGAACACCGGGGAGCTGTTTTTT.

This clonotype was picked up a small number of times. The chain is built from TRBV19 and TRBJ1-2; perhaps TRBD1 as D (6 bases). This CDR3 spans 13 amino acids. From germline, CDR1 is LNHDA and CDR2 SQIVND (reference sequence). V lost 9 bases and J lost 5, with 16 bases in between. The CDR3 sequence: CASAVGGDYGYTF. The CDR3 DNA is TGTGCCAGCGCCGTCGGGGGCGATTATGGCTACACCTTC.

The chain combines TRBV11-2 with TRBJ2-2; TRBD2 aligns across 8 bases. The V and J ends lost 5 bases and 7 bases, in that order; junction bases with no gene match: 9. This CDR3 has 15 residues. The germline CDR1 and CDR2 sequences are SGHAT and FQNNGV. CDR3 sequence (DNA): TGTGCCAGCAGCCCAACCAGCGGGAGTGGCGGGGAGCTGTTTTTT. Its translation: CASSPTSGSGGELFF.

This clonotype was found many times. The chain is built from TRBV29-1 and TRBJ2-7, with 8 bases fitting TRBD1. The germline gives CDR1 SQVTM, CDR2 ANQGSEA. CDR3 length equals 13 residues. With 7 bases clipped from V and 3 bases from J, the junction kept 8 bases outside the gene matches. The CDR3 sequence is CSAKDRDDYEQYF. CDR3 coding DNA: TGCAGCGCCAAGGACAGGGACGACTACGAGCAGTACTTC.

The sample holds many counts of this clonotype. The chain joins TRBV29-1 to TRBJ2-5; D is uncertain. The ends were cut back, 7 bases at V and 5 bases at J, with 14 bases in the middle. The CDR3 totals 12 residues. Germline CDR1 SQVTM, CDR2 ANQGSEA. In nucleotides, the CDR3 is TGCAGCGCCCTCGCTGGAATGGAGACCCAGTACTTC. It encodes CSALAGMETQYF.

This clonotype was observed a handful of times. The V gene is TRBV7-9, the J gene TRBJ2-5; a possible D gene is TRBD1 (5 bases). This CDR3 region has 14 residues. V was cut by 5 bases and J by 0 bases, with 10 bases left in between. Germline values: CDR1 SEHNR, CDR2 FQNEAQ (reference sequence). The CDR3 sequence: CASSLRQYQETQYF. The CDR3 DNA reads as TGTGCCAGCAGCCTCCGACAGTACCAAGAGACCCAGTACTTC.

This clonotype was seen a few times. The chain has TRBV11-1 and TRBJ1-2; unclear D gene. V was clipped by 1 base and J by 2 bases, with 5 bases between them. The CDR3 has 13 residues. Germline lookup yields CDR1 SGHAT and CDR2 FQDESV (reference sequence). The CDR3 loop is CASSLGRNYGYTF. Written as DNA, the CDR3 is TGTGCCAGCAGCTTAGGGCGGAACTATGGCTACACCTTC.